This record concerns one T cell receptor beta chain sequence. Its antigen is unknown. TCR sequencing used cDNA made by reverse transcription of extracted RNA. Assay used: immunoSEQ multiplex PCR; TCRdb lists only in-frame clones, some missing. Counted here are some 100,000 clones, just under 60% occurring once; the ten biggest clones make up 16%. The sample comes from a study of CD8+ T cells in alopecia areata. Treatment specified: oral pan-JAK inhibitor, 5-10 mg twice daily. Study conclusions and caveats: Under tofacitinib, fewer expanded CD8+ clones appeared among the top 100 scalp clones. Possibly as an HLA-related effect, TCR sharing across patients appeared less clear than in mice. Researchers say the link of baseline CD8+ expansion to response remains uncertain, with one nonresponder.

Material: CD8+ T cells sorted from blood, obtained between weeks 55 and 65, from a patient treated with tofacitinib. This clonotype was obtained from a human donor with alopecia areata.

CDR3 DNA sequence: TGTGCCAGCAGCCACCGGGACAAGACCTACGAGCAGTACTTC. Encoded protein: CASSHRDKTYEQYF. The chain uses TRBV13 and TRBJ2-7, with D maybe TRBD1 (6 bases). The length of the CDR3 is 14 residues. The V gene lost 5 bases and the J gene lost 2 bases, with 13 bases spanning the gap. The germline gives CDR1 PRHDT, CDR2 FYEKMQ (reference sequence).